This entry lists 7 T cell receptor beta chains sequenced from one sample in a study of T cell changes during pregnancy in multiple sclerosis. Only in-frame clones appear in the TCRdb table, and some are missing; sequencing was by immunoSEQ multiplex PCR. The sample shows approximately 11,000 clones, just under 95% of them seen only once. The sequences come from CD4+ T cells from peripheral blood mononuclear cells, collected before pregnancy. The receptors originated from a female donor with multiple sclerosis, enrolled in a pregnancy study.

The V call is TRBV19, the J call TRBJ2-3, with TRBD1 identical over 9 bases. The CDR3 spans 15 residues. V was clipped by 6 bases and J by 0 bases; unmatched bases: 4. Germline V gene sequence: CDR1 LNHDA, CDR2 SQIVND (reference sequence). The CDR3 DNA follows: TGTGCCAGTAGAGGACAGGGGTTAAGCACAGATACGCAGTATTTT. Amino acid sequence: CASRGQGLSTDTQYF.

This clone was counted a single time. The chain carries TRBV4-2 and TRBJ1-5, with no clear D. Trimming pared 6 bases from V and 3 bases from J, leaving 12 bases between. This CDR3 has 14 residues. Germline V gene sequence: CDR1 LGHNA, CDR2 YNFKEQ. CDR3 sequence reads: CASSGGVNNQPQHF. CDR3 coding DNA: TGTGCCAGCAGTGGCGGGGTTAACAATCAGCCCCAGCATTTT.

The chain is built from TRBV2 and TRBJ2-3; tentative D call: TRBD1 (5 bases). This CDR3 is 12 amino acids long. Germline loops: CDR1 SNHLY, CDR2 FYNNEI. V shed 7 bases and J shed 4 bases, with 9 bases lying between them. CDR3 sequence: CASTGLADTQYF. CDR3 DNA sequence: TGTGCCAGCACAGGGTTGGCAGATACGCAGTATTTT.

This clone was detected once. The chain employs TRBV5-4 and TRBJ1-2; 9 bases agree with TRBD1. CDR1 and CDR2 from the germline V gene are SGHNT and YYREEE (reference sequence). The junction had 12 bases not matched to a gene; V was cut back by 2 bases and J by 4 bases. The CDR3 length is 17 residues. The CDR3 is CASSFPGHRDRVYGYTF. In nucleotides, the CDR3 is TGTGCCAGCAGCTTTCCAGGGCACCGGGACAGGGTCTATGGCTACACCTTC.

Here the CDR3 DNA reads TGTGCCAGCAGGGTGGACAGTTCCTACGAGCAGTACTTC. Encoded protein: CASRVDSSYEQYF. The chain links TRBV5-4 to TRBJ2-7, with TRBD1 as a possible D gene (6 bases). There are 13 residues in the CDR3. V lost 5 bases, J lost 1 base, and 10 bases lay in between. Germline CDR1 is SGHNT and CDR2 is YYREEE (reference sequence).

The genes are TRBV7-8 and TRBJ2-3; 10 nucleotides line up with TRBD2. The CDR3 spans 15 residues. Germline CDR1 is SGHVS and CDR2 is FQNEAQ. V lost 4 bases to trimming and J lost 6 bases; unmatched junction nucleotides: 7. CDR3: CASSSKRGGPDTQYF. The CDR3 nucleotides read TGTGCCAGCAGCTCCAAGCGGGGGGGCCCGGATACGCAGTATTTT.

The CDR3 nucleotides are TGTGCCAGCAGCCAAGAAGGGGGCCCCTCCTACGAGCAGTACTTC. Residues: CASSQEGGPSYEQYF. This chain connects TRBV4-2 to TRBJ2-7, with 7 nucleotides matching TRBD1. The CDR3 consists of 15 residues. Germline CDR1 and CDR2: LGHNA and YNFKEQ. Trimming cost V 0 bases and J 0 bases; bases outside gene matches: 2.